This entry lists 25 T cell receptor beta chains sequenced from one sample in a study of shared clonotypes between healthy human individuals. TCRdb keeps only in-frame clones here, not all; method: immunoSEQ multiplex PCR. This sample has some 2,000,000 clones, with approximately 96% found just once. The sample was naive CD4+ T cells sorted from blood. Indicated subset: CD45RA+ positively selected. The source is a man between 18 and 35 years old in good health.

The chain couples TRBV7-2 to TRBJ2-3; D ambiguous. The V end was cut by 6 bases, the J end by 2 bases, with 6 bases between. From germline, CDR1 is SGHTA and CDR2 FQGNSA. The CDR3 extends over 12 amino acids. This CDR3 is CASSRNTDTQYF. CDR3 sequence (DNA): TGTGCCAGCAGTCGAAACACAGATACGCAGTATTTT.

The chain couples TRBV5-1 to TRBJ1-2, with 7 nucleotides matching TRBD1. CDR1 and CDR2 from the germline V gene are SGHRS and YFSETQ. This CDR3 region has 14 residues. Losses at the gene ends were 4 bases for V and 3 bases for J; bases not matched to a gene: 6. CDR3 protein: CASSLKGADYGYTF. Written as DNA, the CDR3 is TGCGCCAGCAGCCTCAAGGGGGCCGACTATGGCTACACCTTC.

The chain has TRBV25-1 and TRBJ2-2; 8 bases align to TRBD1. V dropped 4 bases and J dropped 4; count of bases not matched to a gene: 5. Germline-derived CDR1 and CDR2 are MGHDK and SYGVNS. The CDR3 is 15 amino acids. The CDR3 DNA reads TGTGCCAGCAGTGTGGGGCAGGGGGCCACCGGGGAGCTGTTTTTT. As protein: CASSVGQGATGELFF.

V is TRBV9 and J is TRBJ2-3; 9 nucleotides line up with TRBD1. The V gene's germline CDR1 is SGDLS and CDR2 YYNGEE. Trimming cost V 4 bases and J 3 bases; bases outside gene matches: 15. This CDR3 comprises 18 residues. The CDR3 DNA reads TGTGCCAGCAGCACCCAGCACCCGACAGGGGGGGCGACAGATACGCAGTATTTT. It yields the protein CASSTQHPTGGATDTQYF.

The CDR3 spells CASRQDGRSYNSPLHF. The CDR3 DNA follows: TGTGCCAGTAGACAAGACGGCCGGAGCTATAATTCACCCCTCCACTTT. The chain carries TRBV19 and TRBJ1-6; the D is unclear. The V end was cut by 6 bases, the J end by 3 bases, with 15 bases between. Per germline, CDR1 LNHDA and CDR2 SQIVND (reference sequence). This CDR3 is 16 amino acids long.

Concerning this clone: Other DNA sequences in this sample translate to the same CDR3. The chain couples TRBV6-6 to TRBJ2-7; TRBD2 matches 11 bases. The CDR3 runs to 15 residues. CDR1 and CDR2 from the germline V gene are MNHNY and SVGAGI (reference sequence). Trimming removed 4 bases from V and 3 bases from J; junction bases left unmatched: 5. CDR3 bases: TGTGCCAGCAGTTCTCCGGGACTAGCGGACTACGAGCAGTACTTC. Translated: CASSSPGLADYEQYF.

This chain joins TRBV6-4 and TRBJ2-7; weak D call: TRBD2 (5 bases). This CDR3 is 11 amino acids long. Germline V CDR1 and CDR2: MRHNA, SNTAGT. V dropped 5 bases and J dropped 7 bases, with 9 bases sitting between them. CDR3 nucleotides: TGTGCCAGCAGTCACGGAGGAGAGCAGTACTTC. This gives the protein CASSHGGEQYF.

This clone turned up a few times. This sequence joins TRBV6-5 and TRBJ1-6; 8 bases agree with TRBD1. Germline assignment: CDR1 MNHEY and CDR2 SVGAGI. The junction had 6 bases not matched to a gene; V was cut back by 7 bases and J by 10 bases. The CDR3 contains 13 residues. The CDR3 bases are TGTGCCAGCACCCGGACAGGGCAATCACCCCTCCACTTT. Translation gives CASTRTGQSPLHF.

V usage is TRBV27 and J usage is TRBJ1-2; D is possibly TRBD1 (6 bases). V was trimmed by 0 bases and J by 11 bases, leaving 16 bases between them. This CDR3 is 14 amino acids long. Germline V lookup: CDR1 MNHEY, CDR2 SMNVEV (reference sequence). Here the CDR3 DNA reads TGTGCCAGCAGTTTATCTATGGCAGGGGAAAATTACACCTTC. Its protein product is CASSLSMAGENYTF.

This chain links TRBV10-3 with TRBJ2-1; D gene ambiguous. Germline CDR1 and CDR2: ENHRY and SYGVKD. This CDR3 contains 13 residues. V lost 3 bases, J lost 7 bases, and 10 bases lay in between. The DNA of the CDR3 is TGTGCCATCAGTGATCTAGTTCCGAATGAGCAGTTCTTC. This codes for CAISDLVPNEQFF.

The genes are TRBV5-1 and TRBJ1-2; D is perhaps TRBD1 (6 bases). V was shortened by 4 bases and J by 8 bases, with 21 bases between the two germline ends. The CDR3 extends over 15 amino acids. Germline CDR1 reads SGHRS; CDR2 reads YFSETQ. DNA of the CDR3: TGCGCCAGCAGCCAGAGCCTCGCGGGGGCTGAGGGCTACACCTTC. Translation: CASSQSLAGAEGYTF.

The V gene is TRBV6-1, the J gene TRBJ2-7; possibly TRBD1 for D (6 bases). Germline assignment: CDR1 MNHNS and CDR2 SASEGT. The CDR3 length is 15 residues. The ends were cut back, 1 base at V and 2 bases at J, with 12 bases in the middle. CDR3 coding DNA: TGTGCCAGCAGTGAAGTAGGGGGTTCCACCTACGAGCAGTACTTC. This codes for CASSEVGGSTYEQYF.

The V call is TRBV6-5, the J call TRBJ2-7, with 8 bases aligning to TRBD2. There are 15 residues in the CDR3. The trim removed 0 bases at V and 6 bases at J, leaving 7 bases unmatched. The germline V gene encodes CDR1 MNHEY and CDR2 SVGAGI. CDR3 loop: CASSYSSGLVSEQYF. The CDR3 coding sequence is TGTGCCAGCAGTTACTCATCGGGACTAGTTTCCGAGCAGTACTTC.

The V gene is TRBV19, the J gene TRBJ1-5; TRBD1 matches at 9 bases. V dropped 7 bases and J dropped 7; count of bases not matched to a gene: 8. From germline, CDR1 is LNHDA and CDR2 SQIVND (reference sequence). This CDR3 is 14 amino acids long. DNA for the CDR3: TGTGCCAGTACCCAGGACAGGGGAGGACAGCCCCAGCATTTT. Its protein is CASTQDRGGQPQHF. Using reference TRBV19 and TRBJ1-5 for the parts outside the CDR3, the full variable domain is DGGITQSPKYLFRKEGQNVTLSCEQNLNHDAMYWYRQDPGQGLRLIYYSQIVNDFQKGDIAEGYSVSREKKESFPLTVTSAQKNPTAFYLCASTQDRGGQPQHFGDGTRLSIL.

This chain links TRBV6-6 with TRBJ2-3, with D possibly TRBD2 on 5 matching bases. The V end was cut by 6 bases, the J end by 0 bases, with 7 bases between. Germline lookup yields CDR1 MNHNY and CDR2 SVGAGI (reference sequence). The CDR3 covers 13 residues. The CDR3 reads CASRGASTDTQYF. DNA for the CDR3: TGTGCCAGCAGGGGAGCTAGCACAGATACGCAGTATTTT.

The chain employs TRBV5-4 and TRBJ1-4; tentative D call: TRBD1 (6 bases). V was cut by 1 base and J by 0 bases, with 7 bases left in between. This CDR3 is built from 15 residues. Per germline, CDR1 SGHNT and CDR2 YYREEE (reference sequence). The CDR3: CASSLRTATNEKLFF. Written as DNA, the CDR3 is TGTGCCAGCAGCTTGAGGACAGCAACTAATGAAAAACTGTTTTTT. Supplemented by reference TRBV5-4 and TRBJ1-4, the full variable domain reads ETGVTQSPTHLIKTRGQQVTLRCSSQSGHNTVSWYQQALGQGPQFIFQYYREEENGRGNFPPRFSGLQFPNYSSELNVNALELDDSALYLCASSLRTATNEKLFFGSGTQLSVL.

This clone was observed a single time. The rearrangement uses TRBV7-2 and TRBJ2-5; D not resolved. V was pared by 0 bases and J by 1 base, with 6 bases between. The CDR3 length is 14 residues. Germline CDR1 reads SGHTA; CDR2 reads FQGNSA. This CDR3 reads CASSLASTQETQYF. The CDR3 DNA reads TGTGCCAGCAGCTTAGCTTCGACCCAAGAGACCCAGTACTTC.

This chain uses TRBV4-1 with TRBJ1-1; D call uncertain. The CDR3 length is 15 residues. Germline assignment: CDR1 MGHRA and CDR2 YSYEKL. V was cut by 7 bases and J by 3 bases, with 18 bases left in between. The CDR3 sequence is CASTKEGQVDTEAFF. The CDR3 DNA sequence: TGCGCCAGCACCAAAGAAGGGCAGGTGGACACTGAAGCTTTCTTT.

The chain joins TRBV6-6 to TRBJ1-2; 7 nucleotides match TRBD1. The germline V gene encodes CDR1 MNHNY and CDR2 SVGAGI (reference sequence). The CDR3 has 15 amino acids. The ends lost 1 base at V and 5 bases at J; junction bases unmatched: 7. CDR3 DNA: TGTGCCAGCAGTTACTGGATGGGGACAGAATATGGCTACACCTTC. Protein product: CASSYWMGTEYGYTF.

Details on this clone: Other DNA sequences of this sample code for an identical CDR3. The chain couples TRBV27 to TRBJ1-2, with 7 bases aligning to TRBD1. CDR1 is MNHEY and CDR2 is SMNVEV in the germline V gene (reference sequence). Germline trimming cut 5 bases from V and 5 bases from J; bases unmatched to any gene: 5. This CDR3 has 13 residues. CDR3 residues: CASSPTGRYGYTF. The CDR3 DNA reads TGTGCCAGCAGTCCGACAGGGAGGTATGGCTACACCTTC.

The V and J genes are TRBV29-1 and TRBJ1-4; perhaps TRBD1 as D (6 bases). This CDR3 spans 14 amino acids. Trimming took 7 bases from V and 7 from J, leaving 19 bases between them. CDR1 and CDR2 (germline): SQVTM, ANQGSEA. The CDR3 DNA follows: TGCAGCGCCAGGACAGATTCATTTGGTGAAAAACTGTTTTTT. Translation: CSARTDSFGEKLFF.

The chain combines TRBV18 with TRBJ1-5; D gene uncertain. This CDR3 is built from 14 residues. Trimming stripped 6 bases from V and 2 bases from J, with 11 bases between. In germline, CDR1 is KGHSH, CDR2 LQKENI. CDR3 nucleotide sequence: TGTGCCAGCTCGAACATTCCTGGCAATCAGCCCCAGCATTTT. It yields the protein CASSNIPGNQPQHF.

The chain links TRBV6-1 to TRBJ2-1, with a weak D call TRBD1 (6 bases). The CDR3 is made up of 16 amino acids. Trimming removed 2 bases from V and 15 bases from J, with 26 bases in between. The germline CDR1 and CDR2 sequences are MNHNS and SASEGT. CDR3 nucleotide sequence: TGTGCCAGCAGTGAAAGCACCGGGACAACGAGACGCAGGTCGTTCTTC. It codes for CASSESTGTTRRRSFF.

V gene TRBV6-5 combines with J gene TRBJ2-3, with 7 bases identical to TRBD2. Unmatched junction bases numbered 5, after V lost 6 bases and J lost 2 bases. Germline V gene lookup returns CDR1 MNHEY and CDR2 SVGAGI. The CDR3 is made up of 14 amino acids. In DNA, the CDR3 is TGTGCCAGCAGGAGGGAGGGAACCACAGATACGCAGTATTTT. Amino acids: CASRREGTTDTQYF.

The rearrangement uses TRBV9 and TRBJ2-7, with 8 bases identical to TRBD2. Per germline, CDR1 SGDLS and CDR2 YYNGEE. The CDR3 extends over 13 amino acids. V trimming: 4 bases; J trimming: 5 bases; junction bases outside the gene matches: 5. CDR3 in amino acids: CASSHGGADEQYF. CDR3 sequence (DNA): TGTGCCAGCAGCCACGGGGGGGCCGACGAGCAGTACTTC.